The rows below give T cell receptor beta chains drawn from one sample of a study of T cell responses to AZD1222 COVID-19 vaccine. Profiled with immunoSEQ multiplex PCR; TCRdb holds only in-frame clones, not every one. Here the sample spans approximately 150,000 clones, roughly 90% being singletons. This specimen was peripheral blood, taken on day 0 of AZD1222 vaccination. These receptors all come from an adult in good health. CDR3s include the opening cysteine and the closing phenylalanine or tryptophan. D genes are given only for firm matches. Clone sizes are given selectively: once, few, many, or a class where the clone is expanded.

CDR3 protein: CASSYQGNQPQHF
CDR3 DNA: TGTGCCAGCAGTTACCAGGGAAATCAGCCCCAGCATTTT
V gene: TRBV6-5
clone size: -
D gene: -
CDR3 length: 13
J gene: TRBJ1-5

CDR3 protein: CASSQSGGAFMNF
CDR3 DNA: TGCGCCAGCAGCCAATCCGGGGGGGCGTTTATGAACTTC
V gene: TRBV4-1
clone size: -
D gene: TRBD2
CDR3 length: 13
J gene: TRBJ2-5

CDR3 protein: CASSRPGTGGETQYF
CDR3 DNA: TGTGCCAGCAGTCGTCCCGGGACAGGGGGAGAGACCCAGTACTTC
V gene: TRBV6-2/TRBV6-3
clone size: -
D gene: TRBD1
CDR3 length: 15
J gene: TRBJ2-5

CDR3 protein: CASRNLSGRTHTGTGELFF
CDR3 DNA: TGTGCCAGCAGGAACCTTAGCGGGAGGACCCATACGGGCACCGGGGAGCTGTTTTTT
V gene: TRBV28
clone size: -
D gene: TRBD2
CDR3 length: 19
J gene: TRBJ2-2

CDR3 protein: CASSGDGSSYEQYF
CDR3 DNA: TGTGCCAGCAGCGGGGACGGTAGCTCCTACGAGCAGTACTTC
V gene: TRBV5-6
clone size: -
D gene: -
CDR3 length: 14
J gene: TRBJ2-7

CDR3 protein: CASSLTPLATNEQFF
CDR3 DNA: TGTGCCAGCAGCTTAACGCCACTAGCCACCAATGAGCAGTTCTTC
V gene: TRBV7-3
clone size: -
D gene: -
CDR3 length: 15
J gene: TRBJ2-1

CDR3 protein: CASSLSGSRNEQFF
CDR3 DNA: TGTGCCAGCAGCTTAAGCGGGAGTAGAAATGAGCAGTTCTTC
V gene: TRBV11-3
clone size: once
D gene: TRBD2
CDR3 length: 14
J gene: TRBJ2-1

CDR3 protein: CASSPANSGANVLTF
CDR3 DNA: TGTGCCAGCAGCCCCGCTAATTCTGGGGCCAACGTCCTGACTTTC
V gene: TRBV7-9
clone size: few
D gene: -
CDR3 length: 15
J gene: TRBJ2-6

CDR3 protein: CASSYSIGASGGYTF
CDR3 DNA: TGTGCCAGCAGTTACTCGATCGGCGCTTCGGGAGGCTACACCTTC
V gene: TRBV6-5
clone size: -
D gene: -
CDR3 length: 15
J gene: TRBJ1-2

CDR3 protein: CASRDPGYSGNTIYF
CDR3 DNA: TGCGCCAGCAGGGACCCGGGCTACTCTGGAAACACCATATATTTT
V gene: TRBV5-1
clone size: -
D gene: -
CDR3 length: 15
J gene: TRBJ1-3